Listed below are T cell receptor beta chains from one sample, sequenced in a study of CD8+CD57+ T cells in acquired aplastic anemia. TCRdb re-called the reads with MiXCR, one entry per CDR3 protein. Of hundreds of thousands of distinct CDR3 sequences in the sample, approximately 51% were seen once. The sample was sorted CD4+, CD8+, or CD8+CD57+ T cells (not recorded which) from PBMCs. The receptor source for this set is a human donor with aplastic anemia. The CDR3 runs from the conserved cysteine through the conserved F or W. Each record gives: V gene, D gene, J gene, clone size, CDR3 protein, CDR3 DNA. The D gene is left open where the match is weak. Expanded clones are given a class, and other clones once, few, many or no size at all.

v_call: TRBV5-1; d_call: TRBD1; j_call: TRBJ2-7; clone_size: -; cdr3_aa: CASGTGDYEQYF; cdr3_nt: TGCGCCAGCGGGACAGGGGACTACGAGCAGTACTTC
v_call: TRBV19; d_call: TRBD2; j_call: TRBJ2-3; clone_size: many; cdr3_aa: CASSRFQGLAGGLYDTDTQYF; cdr3_nt: TGTGCCAGTAGTCGTTTTCAGGGACTAGCGGGGGGACTCTACGATACAGATACGCAGTATTTT
v_call: TRBV12-3/TRBV12-4; d_call: -; j_call: TRBJ1-5; clone_size: many; cdr3_aa: CASSYLGGQPQHF; cdr3_nt: TGTGCCAGCAGTTACCTAGGCGGTCAGCCCCAGCATTTT
v_call: TRBV9; d_call: -; j_call: TRBJ1-3; clone_size: -; cdr3_aa: CASSLYGFPGNTIYF; cdr3_nt: TGTGCCAGCTCCTTGTATGGCTTCCCTGGAAACACCATATATTTT
v_call: TRBV5-1; d_call: -; j_call: TRBJ1-2; clone_size: -; cdr3_aa: CASSLAGLSNYGYTF; cdr3_nt: TGCGCCAGCAGCTTGGCCGGACTGAGTAACTATGGCTACACCTTC
v_call: TRBV7-2; d_call: -; j_call: TRBJ1-3; clone_size: few; cdr3_aa: CASSRGQGSGNTIYF; cdr3_nt: TGTGCCAGCAGCCGAGGGCAGGGTTCTGGAAACACCATATATTTT
v_call: TRBV7-9; d_call: -; j_call: TRBJ1-2; clone_size: -; cdr3_aa: CASSPGTGRGGGGYTF; cdr3_nt: TGTGCCAGCAGCCCTGGGACTGGCCGGGGCGGGGGTGGCTACACCTTC
v_call: TRBV7-9; d_call: -; j_call: TRBJ1-2; clone_size: many; cdr3_aa: CASSLEGYYGYTF; cdr3_nt: TGTGCCAGCAGCTTAGAGGGGTACTATGGCTACACCTTC
v_call: TRBV5-8; d_call: TRBD2; j_call: TRBJ2-5; clone_size: many; cdr3_aa: CASSFRGEETQYF; cdr3_nt: TGTGCCAGCAGCTTCCGGGGGGAAGAGACCCAGTACTTC
v_call: TRBV25-1; d_call: TRBD1; j_call: TRBJ1-2; clone_size: many; cdr3_aa: CASSDTPQGTHGYTF; cdr3_nt: TGTGCCAGCAGTGATACTCCACAGGGGACCCATGGCTACACCTTC
v_call: TRBV20-1; d_call: -; j_call: TRBJ1-6; clone_size: many; cdr3_aa: CSARRANSPLHF; cdr3_nt: TGCAGTGCTAGGAGGGCGAATTCACCCCTCCACTTT
v_call: TRBV9; d_call: TRBD1; j_call: TRBJ1-1; clone_size: many; cdr3_aa: CASSGESNRGPTEAFF; cdr3_nt: TGTGCCAGCAGCGGGGAATCCAACAGGGGGCCCACTGAAGCTTTCTTT
v_call: TRBV29-1; d_call: -; j_call: TRBJ1-2; clone_size: -; cdr3_aa: CSVADRHYGYTF; cdr3_nt: TGCAGCGTTGCAGACAGGCACTATGGCTACACCTTC
v_call: TRBV10-3; d_call: -; j_call: TRBJ1-5; clone_size: many; cdr3_aa: CATTATGQINQPQHF; cdr3_nt: TGTGCCACCACTGCTACAGGACAGATCAATCAGCCCCAGCATTTT
v_call: TRBV24-1; d_call: -; j_call: TRBJ1-2; clone_size: -; cdr3_aa: CATSDLSGGYTF; cdr3_nt: TGTGCCACCAGTGATTTGAGTGGTGGCTACACCTTC
v_call: TRBV29-1; d_call: TRBD1; j_call: TRBJ1-1; clone_size: -; cdr3_aa: CGVRGGTGYRGGTEAFF; cdr3_nt: TGCGGCGTTAGAGGAGGGACAGGATATCGTGGGGGCACTGAAGCTTTCTTT
v_call: TRBV5-1; d_call: -; j_call: TRBJ2-3; clone_size: -; cdr3_aa: CASSGLGGDTDTQYF; cdr3_nt: TGCGCCAGCAGCGGGCTGGGGGGCGACACAGATACGCAGTATTTT
v_call: TRBV5-1; d_call: -; j_call: TRBJ2-7; clone_size: many; cdr3_aa: CASSLELSGTLSYEQYF; cdr3_nt: TGCGCCAGCAGCTTGGAACTTTCGGGGACCCTCTCCTACGAGCAGTACTTC
v_call: TRBV6-1; d_call: -; j_call: TRBJ1-2; clone_size: many; cdr3_aa: CASSEARGYTF; cdr3_nt: TGTGCCAGCAGTGAAGCACGAGGCTACACCTTC
v_call: TRBV20-1; d_call: -; j_call: TRBJ2-7; clone_size: once; cdr3_aa: CSARGNSGFYEQYF; cdr3_nt: TGCAGTGCTAGAGGTAACAGCGGGTTCTACGAGCAGTACTTC
v_call: TRBV19; d_call: TRBD1; j_call: TRBJ1-1; clone_size: -; cdr3_aa: CASSSATGGLNTEAFF; cdr3_nt: TGTGCCAGTAGTAGCGCGACAGGGGGCCTGAACACTGAAGCTTTCTTT
v_call: TRBV6-2/TRBV6-3; d_call: TRBD1; j_call: TRBJ1-6; clone_size: many; cdr3_aa: CASQGQGSSPLHF; cdr3_nt: TGTGCCAGCCAGGGACAGGGCTCGTCACCCCTCCACTTT
v_call: TRBV2; d_call: -; j_call: TRBJ2-7; clone_size: few; cdr3_aa: CASSPGPGEQYF; cdr3_nt: TGTGCCAGCAGTCCTGGTCCCGGCGAGCAGTACTTC
v_call: TRBV12-3/TRBV12-4; d_call: -; j_call: TRBJ2-7; clone_size: -; cdr3_aa: CASSFIVDTDTSYEQYF; cdr3_nt: TGTGCCAGCAGTTTTATCGTTGATACTGACACCTCCTACGAGCAGTACTTC
v_call: TRBV3-1; d_call: TRBD1; j_call: TRBJ1-1; clone_size: -; cdr3_aa: CASSQSRTGGPEAFF; cdr3_nt: TGTGCCAGCAGCCAATCCCGGACAGGGGGTCCTGAAGCTTTCTTT
v_call: TRBV2; d_call: -; j_call: TRBJ1-1; clone_size: -; cdr3_aa: CASSEIGQAFF; cdr3_nt: TGTGCCAGCAGCGAGATCGGGCAAGCTTTCTTT
v_call: TRBV5-1; d_call: -; j_call: TRBJ1-6; clone_size: -; cdr3_aa: CASSGDGVHNSPLHF; cdr3_nt: TGTGCCAGCAGTGGCGATGGGGTGCATAATTCACCCCTCCACTTT
v_call: TRBV11-2; d_call: TRBD1; j_call: TRBJ2-3; clone_size: -; cdr3_aa: CASSLGDRGGIVDTQYF; cdr3_nt: TGTGCCAGCAGCTTAGGAGACAGGGGAGGCATCGTGGATACGCAGTATTTT
v_call: TRBV24-1; d_call: TRBD1; j_call: TRBJ2-1; clone_size: -; cdr3_aa: CATSEATGGSYNEQFF; cdr3_nt: TGTGCCACCAGTGAAGCGACAGGGGGCTCCTACAATGAGCAGTTCTTC
v_call: TRBV18; d_call: -; j_call: TRBJ1-2; clone_size: -; cdr3_aa: CASFRGGQDYGYTF; cdr3_nt: TGTGCCAGCTTCCGGGGGGGGCAAGACTATGGCTACACCTTC
v_call: TRBV6-4; d_call: TRBD2; j_call: TRBJ2-5; clone_size: many; cdr3_aa: CASSVNSGETQYF; cdr3_nt: TGTGCCAGCAGTGTAAATAGCGGGGAGACCCAGTACTTC
v_call: TRBV20-1; d_call: -; j_call: TRBJ1-1; clone_size: -; cdr3_aa: CSARVSDTEAFF; cdr3_nt: TGCAGTGCTAGAGTCAGCGACACTGAAGCTTTCTTT
v_call: TRBV6-1; d_call: TRBD2; j_call: TRBJ2-4; clone_size: -; cdr3_aa: CASSGEGFNIQYF; cdr3_nt: TGTGCCAGCAGCGGGGAGGGTTTCAACATTCAGTACTTC
v_call: TRBV5-4; d_call: -; j_call: TRBJ1-2; clone_size: many; cdr3_aa: CASSPTSGRMAYGYTF; cdr3_nt: TGTGCCAGCAGCCCCACCTCAGGGAGGATGGCCTATGGCTACACCTTC
v_call: TRBV15; d_call: -; j_call: TRBJ2-3; clone_size: -; cdr3_aa: CATSRYREAQYF; cdr3_nt: TGTGCCACCAGCAGATACAGGGAAGCGCAGTATTTT
v_call: TRBV11-2; d_call: -; j_call: TRBJ1-2; clone_size: many; cdr3_aa: CASSLLRDGGGGYTF; cdr3_nt: TGTGCCAGCAGCCTTCTGCGGGACGGCGGTGGAGGCTACACCTTC
v_call: TRBV28; d_call: -; j_call: TRBJ1-2; clone_size: many; cdr3_aa: CASSFGENGYTF; cdr3_nt: TGTGCCAGCAGTTTTGGAGAAAATGGCTACACCTTC
v_call: TRBV7-3; d_call: TRBD2; j_call: TRBJ2-3; clone_size: -; cdr3_aa: CASSFSGTSGRDTQYF; cdr3_nt: TGTGCCAGCAGCTTCTCAGGGACTAGCGGGAGAGATACGCAGTATTTT
v_call: TRBV7-3; d_call: -; j_call: TRBJ2-2; clone_size: many; cdr3_aa: CASSLSGFGELFF; cdr3_nt: TGTGCCAGCAGCTTATCAGGGTTCGGGGAGCTGTTTTTT
v_call: TRBV7-9; d_call: -; j_call: TRBJ2-7; clone_size: -; cdr3_aa: CASSAGSPGEQYF; cdr3_nt: TGTGCCAGCAGCGCAGGGTCACCGGGAGAGCAGTACTTC
v_call: TRBV4-1; d_call: -; j_call: TRBJ1-2; clone_size: -; cdr3_aa: CASSQEITGANYGYTF; cdr3_nt: TGCGCCAGCAGCCAAGAGATAACGGGGGCTAACTATGGCTACACCTTC
v_call: TRBV9; d_call: TRBD2; j_call: TRBJ2-1; clone_size: -; cdr3_aa: CASSFSGTSGEQFF; cdr3_nt: TGTGCCAGCAGCTTCTCCGGGACTAGCGGTGAGCAGTTCTTC
v_call: TRBV11-1; d_call: -; j_call: TRBJ1-3; clone_size: many; cdr3_aa: CASSLASSGLGGNTIYF; cdr3_nt: TGTGCCAGCAGCTTAGCGTCGTCAGGCCTCGGAGGAAACACCATATATTTT
v_call: TRBV5-1; d_call: TRBD2; j_call: TRBJ2-1; clone_size: many; cdr3_aa: CASSLRRGDYNEQFF; cdr3_nt: TGCGCCAGCAGCTTGAGGCGGGGGGACTACAATGAGCAGTTCTTC
v_call: TRBV7-2; d_call: -; j_call: TRBJ1-5; clone_size: -; cdr3_aa: CASSLASTSWAQHF; cdr3_nt: TGTGCCAGCAGCTTAGCGAGCACATCATGGGCCCAGCATTTT
v_call: TRBV27; d_call: TRBD1; j_call: TRBJ2-7; clone_size: few; cdr3_aa: CASRTTLGQGSSYEQYF; cdr3_nt: TGTGCCAGCCGGACCACGCTGGGACAGGGGAGCTCCTACGAGCAGTACTTC
v_call: TRBV9; d_call: TRBD1; j_call: TRBJ2-7; clone_size: -; cdr3_aa: CASSPRDSPHLGEQYF; cdr3_nt: TGCGCCAGCAGCCCACGGGACAGCCCCCACCTTGGAGAGCAGTACTTC
v_call: TRBV5-1; d_call: TRBD2; j_call: TRBJ2-1; clone_size: -; cdr3_aa: CASSSGTSGDNEQFF; cdr3_nt: TGCGCCAGCAGCTCGGGGACTAGCGGGGACAATGAGCAGTTCTTC
v_call: TRBV25-1; d_call: -; j_call: TRBJ1-5; clone_size: -; cdr3_aa: CASGTASSNQPQHF; cdr3_nt: TGTGCCAGCGGGACGGCTTCTAGCAATCAGCCCCAGCATTTT
v_call: TRBV7-9; d_call: -; j_call: TRBJ2-7; clone_size: many; cdr3_aa: CASSSQGRYEQYF; cdr3_nt: TGTGCCAGCAGCTCACAGGGAAGGTACGAGCAGTACTTC
v_call: TRBV5-1; d_call: TRBD1; j_call: TRBJ2-7; clone_size: -; cdr3_aa: CASSATGTVDNYEQYF; cdr3_nt: TGTGCCAGCAGCGCAACCGGGACAGTCGATAACTACGAGCAGTACTTC
v_call: TRBV29-1; d_call: -; j_call: TRBJ1-1; clone_size: -; cdr3_aa: CSVDRMLNTEAFF; cdr3_nt: TGCAGCGTCGACCGGATGCTGAACACTGAAGCTTTCTTT
v_call: TRBV7-2; d_call: -; j_call: TRBJ2-3; clone_size: -; cdr3_aa: CASSQRGGDTQYF; cdr3_nt: TGTGCCAGCAGCCAGAGGGGTGGGGATACGCAGTATTTT
v_call: TRBV9; d_call: TRBD1; j_call: TRBJ2-2; clone_size: many; cdr3_aa: CASSGGDRMNTGELFF; cdr3_nt: TGTGCCAGCAGCGGGGGGGACAGGATGAACACCGGGGAGCTGTTTTTT
v_call: TRBV7-9; d_call: -; j_call: TRBJ2-3; clone_size: -; cdr3_aa: CASSFVAGSYNEQYF; cdr3_nt: TGTGCCAGCAGCTTTGTGGCAGGGTCCTACAATGAGCAGTATTTT
v_call: TRBV3-1; d_call: -; j_call: TRBJ2-7; clone_size: many; cdr3_aa: CASSLNTFEQYF; cdr3_nt: TGTGCCAGCAGCCTCAACACTTTCGAGCAGTACTTC
v_call: TRBV5-1; d_call: -; j_call: TRBJ1-1; clone_size: many; cdr3_aa: CASSLGGRVSEQGTEAFF; cdr3_nt: TGCGCCAGCAGCTTGGGGGGCAGGGTATCTGAACAGGGCACTGAAGCTTTCTTT
v_call: TRBV7-3; d_call: -; j_call: TRBJ1-3; clone_size: many; cdr3_aa: CASSLTMTDSGNTIYF; cdr3_nt: TGTGCCAGCAGCTTAACGATGACAGACTCTGGAAACACCATATATTTT
v_call: TRBV12-3/TRBV12-4; d_call: -; j_call: TRBJ1-2; clone_size: -; cdr3_aa: CASSLVFLGSGYGYTF; cdr3_nt: TGTGCCAGCAGTTTAGTCTTTTTGGGCAGCGGCTATGGCTACACCTTC
v_call: TRBV27; d_call: -; j_call: TRBJ2-3; clone_size: -; cdr3_aa: CASSLSNQVAIDTQYF; cdr3_nt: TGTGCCAGCAGTTTATCGAACCAGGTAGCAATAGATACGCAGTATTTT